This T cell receptor (beta chain) was obtained from a study of regulatory T cells in long-lasting Graves disease. Findings and limits, study-wide: TRBV28, TRBJ1-2 and TRBJ2-5 emerged as the favored segments in persistent disease. Whereas new patients shared 1,000 or so public clonotypes, persistent patients shared more, at about 2,700.

Arm-PCR of CDR3 regions with iRepertoire HTBI primers generated TCR beta libraries. Each CDR3 protein gets one entry after TCRdb re-called the multiplex PCR reads with MiXCR. The repertoire holds 400,000 to 500,000 distinct CDR3 sequences, 22% seen once, with about an eighth in the top ten. This clonotype came up many times. Its antigen remains unidentified. CDR3 length: 11 amino acids. V dropped 4 bases and J dropped 11 bases, with 11 bases sitting between them. Time point reported: persistent/refractory GD, antithyroid drugs over 5 years with positive TRAb. Extracted PBMC RNA gave rise to the TCR library. The patient group derived from an endocrinology department in Xi'an, China.

V is TRBV12-3 or TRBV12-4 and J is TRBJ1-1; D is ambiguous. The source is a female donor with Graves disease. The sequencing used peripheral blood mononuclear cells (PBMCs), collected when the disease was refractory, from a patient treated with antithyroid drugs. DNA for the CDR3: TGTGCCAGCAGTTGGACCAGAGGCGCTTTCTTT. It translates to CASSWTRGAFF.